The next 6 T cell receptor beta chains were all read from a single sample in a study of cytomegalovirus exposure and HLA in healthy donors. PCR used 60 Vbeta primers and 13 Jbeta primers. Sequencing used immunoSEQ multiplex PCR; TCRdb keeps in-frame clones, though not all of them. The sample comprises about 160,000 clones, roughly four fifths of which are singletons, and 9.5% to 12% rests with the top ten. The sequencing input was PBMCs. These receptors were taken from a middle-aged man in good health and CMV-seropositive.

This rearrangement joins TRBV20-1 to TRBJ1-4, with D hard to call. Germline assignment: CDR1 DFQATT and CDR2 SNEGSKA (reference sequence). The CDR3 is 11 residues long. Deletions cut 2 bases from V and 14 bases from J, with 12 bases between. CDR3 DNA: TGCAGTGCTAGATACGCTGGGAGTCTGTTTTTT. It codes for CSARYAGSLFF.

The chain uses TRBV6-5 and TRBJ2-1; 10 positions agree with TRBD1. Looked up from germline, CDR1 is MNHEY and CDR2 is SVGAGI. Trimming at V came to 8 bases and at J to 5 bases, leaving 3 bases not matched to a gene. The CDR3 length is 13 residues. CDR3 sequence (DNA): TGTGCCAGCGGGGACAGGGGAAACAATGAGCAGTTCTTC. It yields the protein CASGDRGNNEQFF.

The V call is TRBV11-2, the J call TRBJ1-4, with D possibly matching TRBD1 (6 bases). In germline, CDR1 is SGHAT, CDR2 FQNNGV. CDR3 size: 15 residues. V dropped 4 bases and J dropped 6 bases, with 15 bases sitting between them. The CDR3 sequence: CASSSSGTNYEKLFF. CDR3 DNA sequence: TGTGCCAGCAGCTCCTCCGGGACAAATTATGAAAAACTGTTTTTT.

V and J are TRBV18 and TRBJ2-5; no firm D call. The V gene lost 4 bases and the J gene lost 0 bases, with 12 bases spanning the gap. This CDR3 contains 15 residues. Germline CDR1 reads KGHSH; CDR2 reads LQKENI. CDR3 DNA: TGTGCCAGCTCACAGATCTACGCGGACCAAGAGACCCAGTACTTC. This sequence encodes CASSQIYADQETQYF.

The V and J genes are TRBV19 and TRBJ2-2; 7 positions match TRBD1. The CDR3 covers 16 residues. Trimming at V came to 3 bases and at J to 2 bases, leaving 6 bases not matched to a gene. The V gene's germline CDR1 is LNHDA and CDR2 SQIVND (reference sequence). The CDR3 sequence: CASSIVGTANTGELFF. The CDR3 region has the DNA TGTGCCAGTAGTATTGTCGGGACAGCAAACACCGGGGAGCTGTTTTTT.

The V call is TRBV30, the J call TRBJ2-1, with TRBD1 matching over 7 bases. In germline, CDR1 is GTSNPN, CDR2 SVGIG (reference sequence). This CDR3 is 13 amino acids long. V trimming: 8 bases; J trimming: 4 bases; junction bases outside the gene matches: 8. CDR3 bases: TGTGCCGGGGACGAGACAGGGTACAATGAGCAGTTCTTC. This codes for CAGDETGYNEQFF.